A single sample gave rise to the 15 T cell receptor beta chains below, sequenced in a study of shared clonotypes between healthy human individuals. The assay was immunoSEQ multiplex PCR, and TCRdb's table has in-frame clones only and misses some. The sample lists approximately 330,000 clones, around 70% seen once, with under 11% in the top ten. Sequences were obtained from memory CD4+ T cells sorted from blood. Specified subset: CD45RA-negative fraction. The source of these receptors is a man aged 30 to 39 in good health.

This clone has just a few counts. J is TRBJ2-3 and V is TRBV7-3; D is possibly TRBD2 (6 bases). V lost 2 bases, J lost 1 base, and 7 bases lay in between. There are 14 residues in the CDR3. Germline CDR1 is SGHTA and CDR2 is FQGTGA. The CDR3 region has the DNA TGTGCCAGCAGCTTATCGGGAGGCACAGATACGCAGTATTTT. It encodes CASSLSGGTDTQYF.

The chain uses TRBV19 and TRBJ2-7; possible D gene TRBD1, 6 bases. The CDR3 extends over 15 amino acids. CDR1 is LNHDA, CDR2 SQIVND, per germline (reference sequence). V was shortened by 1 base and J by 2 bases, with 12 bases between the two germline ends. The CDR3 nucleotides read TGTGCCAGTAGTATAGGGACAGCGCTCCCCTACGAGCAGTACTTC. Its protein is CASSIGTALPYEQYF.

Comments on this clone: Within the sample, other DNA sequences also encode this same CDR3. This chain uses TRBV7-6 with TRBJ2-7, with 14 bases lining up with TRBD2. There are 17 residues in the CDR3. V dropped 5 bases and J dropped 1; count of bases not matched to a gene: 7. The V gene's germline CDR1 is SGHVS and CDR2 FNYEAQ. The CDR3 DNA reads TGTGCCAGCAGCCCGGGACTAGCGGGAGTAGGGTCCTACGAGCAGTACTTC. It codes for CASSPGLAGVGSYEQYF. Filled out from reference TRBV7-6 and TRBJ2-7, the complete variable domain reads GAGVSQSPRYKVTKRGQDVALRCDPISGHVSLYWYRQALGQGPEFLTYFNYEAQQDKSGLPNDRFSAERPEGSISTLTIQRTEQRDSAMYRCASSPGLAGVGSYEQYFGPGTRLTVT.

This sequence joins TRBV5-1 and TRBJ2-2; D perhaps matches TRBD1 (5 bases). Trimming removed 0 bases at V and 0 bases at J, with 15 bases between. CDR1 is SGHRS and CDR2 is YFSETQ in the germline V gene. This CDR3 is built from 18 residues. The CDR3 here is CASSLVPQGLTNTGELFF. Here the CDR3 DNA reads TGCGCCAGCAGCTTGGTACCCCAGGGTCTTACGAACACCGGGGAGCTGTTTTTT.

The rearrangement uses TRBV10-2 and TRBJ2-7; a weak D match, TRBD2 (6 bases). The CDR3 totals 14 residues. V shed 7 bases and J shed 2 bases, with 15 bases lying between them. Germline CDR1 reads WSHSY; CDR2 reads SAAADI. CDR3: CASTPWEDPYEQYF. The CDR3 coding sequence is TGCGCCAGCACCCCCTGGGAGGATCCCTACGAGCAGTACTTC.

This clone was recorded only once. The rearrangement uses TRBV5-5 and TRBJ2-3; 7 bases map to TRBD1. J lost 5 bases, V lost 0 bases, and 6 bases had no gene match. Germline CDR1 is SGHKS and CDR2 is YYEKEE (reference sequence). The CDR3 is 15 residues long. The CDR3 DNA is TGTGCCAGCAGCTTGGATCCGACAGGGCGAGATACGCAGTATTTT. Its protein is CASSLDPTGRDTQYF.

V usage is TRBV2 and J usage is TRBJ1-5; 12 bases are shared with TRBD1. J gave up 0 bases and V 6 bases, and 6 bases lay outside the gene matches. The CDR3 has 17 amino acids. CDR1 is SNHLY, CDR2 FYNNEI, per germline. DNA for the CDR3: TGTGCCAGCAGCCGGGACAGGGGGCAGAATAGCAATCAGCCCCAGCATTTT. Translating gives CASSRDRGQNSNQPQHF.

This chain uses TRBV5-8 with TRBJ1-2, with D maybe TRBD1 (5 bases). CDR1 and CDR2 from the germline V gene are SGHTS and YDEGEE. The V gene lost 4 bases and the J gene lost 0 bases, with 13 bases spanning the gap. CDR3 length equals 15 residues. CDR3 amino acids: CASSRIDSTNYGYTF. CDR3 sequence (DNA): TGTGCCAGCAGCAGGATTGACAGTACTAACTATGGCTACACCTTC.

There are a few counts of this clone. The chain couples TRBV9 to TRBJ1-3; D call uncertain. Germline V gene sequence: CDR1 SGDLS, CDR2 YYNGEE. Trimming cost V 0 bases and J 0 bases, with 4 bases left between them. The CDR3 length is 14 residues. The CDR3 loop reads CASSVGDSGNTIYF. The CDR3 DNA is TGTGCCAGCAGCGTAGGCGACTCTGGAAACACCATATATTTT.

This clone came up once. The V call is TRBV5-1, the J call TRBJ2-3; 7 bases agree with TRBD1. J was trimmed by 2 bases and V by 4 bases; bases with no gene match: 13. CDR3 size: 17 residues. From germline, CDR1 is SGHRS and CDR2 YFSETQ. The CDR3 DNA sequence: TGCGCCAGCAGCCAAGAACCGGGACAGTTCTTCACAGATACGCAGTATTTT. Its protein product is CASSQEPGQFFTDTQYF.

This chain links TRBV11-2 with TRBJ2-3, with 13 bases lining up with TRBD2. Trimming took 4 bases from V and 6 from J; bases not matched to a gene: 13. Per germline, CDR1 SGHAT and CDR2 FQNNGV. The CDR3 runs 18 residues. CDR3: CASSSRFRTSGSRDTQYF. DNA of the CDR3: TGTGCCAGCAGCTCCCGTTTTAGGACTAGCGGGAGTCGGGATACGCAGTATTTT.

The rearrangement joins TRBV9 to TRBJ1-2; TRBD1 aligns across 10 bases. The CDR3 covers 15 residues. The ends lost 4 bases at V and 4 bases at J; junction bases unmatched: 7. Germline values: CDR1 SGDLS, CDR2 YYNGEE. The CDR3 DNA sequence: TGTGCCAGCAGCCCTCGACAGGGGGCGAGCTATGGCTACACCTTC. Its translation: CASSPRQGASYGYTF. The whole variable domain, remainder taken from reference TRBV9 and TRBJ1-2, is DSGVTQTPKHLITATGQRVTLRCSPRSGDLSVYWYQQSLDQGLQFLIQYYNGEERAKGNILERFSAQQFPDLHSELNLSSLELGDSALYFCASSPRQGASYGYTFGSGTRLTVV.

The chain joins TRBV30 to TRBJ1-6; the D gene is possibly TRBD1 (5 bases). The V and J ends lost 7 bases and 9 bases respectively, with 22 bases between them. The CDR3 has 15 residues. The germline CDR1 and CDR2 sequences are GTSNPN and SVGIG (reference sequence). CDR3 coding DNA: TGTGCCTCGACAGTTACCGGGACCCACATTTCACCCCTCCACTTT. Translating it yields CASTVTGTHISPLHF.

The J gene is TRBJ2-5, the V gene TRBV7-2; D is unclear. The ends were cut back, 1 base at V and 2 bases at J, with 8 bases in the middle. This CDR3 has 14 residues. CDR1 SGHTA and CDR2 FQGNSA come from the germline V gene. The CDR3 DNA follows: TGTGCCAGCAGCTTAGTGTCCGGTCAAGAGACCCAGTACTTC. Its protein is CASSLVSGQETQYF.

The chain links TRBV7-2 to TRBJ2-2, with 10 bases aligning to TRBD2. The CDR3 contains 15 residues. Trimming cost V 6 bases and J 4 bases; bases outside gene matches: 5. In germline, CDR1 is SGHTA, CDR2 FQGNSA. The CDR3 is CASSQSGRVTGELFF. The CDR3 bases are TGTGCCAGCAGTCAAAGCGGGAGGGTCACCGGGGAGCTGTTTTTT.